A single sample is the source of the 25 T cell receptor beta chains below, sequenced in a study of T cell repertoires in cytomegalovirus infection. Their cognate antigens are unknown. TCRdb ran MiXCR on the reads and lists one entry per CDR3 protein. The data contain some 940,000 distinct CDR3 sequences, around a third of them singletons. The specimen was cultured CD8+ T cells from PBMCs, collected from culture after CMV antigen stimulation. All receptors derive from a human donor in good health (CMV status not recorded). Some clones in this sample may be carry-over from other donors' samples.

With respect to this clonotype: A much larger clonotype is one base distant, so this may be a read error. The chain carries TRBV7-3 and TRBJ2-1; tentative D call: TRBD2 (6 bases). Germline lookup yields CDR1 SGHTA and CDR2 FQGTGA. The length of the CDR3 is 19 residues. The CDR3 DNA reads TGTGCCAGCAGCTTAATGGCCAGCGGGTTTTCCAGCTCCTACAATGAGCAGATCTTC. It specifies CASSLMASGFSSSYNEQIF.

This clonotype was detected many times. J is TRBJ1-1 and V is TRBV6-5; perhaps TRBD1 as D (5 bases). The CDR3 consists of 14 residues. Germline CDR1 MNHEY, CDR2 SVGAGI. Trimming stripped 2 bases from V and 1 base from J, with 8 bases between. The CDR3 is CASSYRGGNTEAFF. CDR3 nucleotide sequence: TGTGCCAGCAGTTACCGGGGGGGGAACACTGAAGCTTTCTTT.

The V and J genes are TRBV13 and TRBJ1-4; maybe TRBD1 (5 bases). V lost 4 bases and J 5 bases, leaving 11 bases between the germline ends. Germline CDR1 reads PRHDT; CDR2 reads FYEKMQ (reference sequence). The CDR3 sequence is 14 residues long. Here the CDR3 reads CASSSGAGNEKLFF. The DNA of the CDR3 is TGTGCCAGCAGCTCCGGTGCAGGGAATGAAAAACTGTTTTTT.

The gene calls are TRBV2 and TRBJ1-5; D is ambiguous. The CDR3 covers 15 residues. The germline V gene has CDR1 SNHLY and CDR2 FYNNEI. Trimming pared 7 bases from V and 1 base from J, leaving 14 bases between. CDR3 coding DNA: TGTGCCAGCAAAGTGACCCGGATCAGCAATCAGCCCCAGCATTTT. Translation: CASKVTRISNQPQHF.

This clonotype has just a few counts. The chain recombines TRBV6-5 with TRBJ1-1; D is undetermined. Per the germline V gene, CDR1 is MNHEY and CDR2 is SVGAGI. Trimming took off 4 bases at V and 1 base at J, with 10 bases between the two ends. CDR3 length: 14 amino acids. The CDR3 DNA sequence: TGTGCCAGCAGTTCGTCGACTGGGAACACTGAAGCTTTCTTT. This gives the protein CASSSSTGNTEAFF.

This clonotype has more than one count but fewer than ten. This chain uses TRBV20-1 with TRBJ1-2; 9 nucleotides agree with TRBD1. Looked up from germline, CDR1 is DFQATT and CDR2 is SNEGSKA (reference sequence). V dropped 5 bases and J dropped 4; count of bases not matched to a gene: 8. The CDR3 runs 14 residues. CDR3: CSASVRTGVYGYTF. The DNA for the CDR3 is TGCAGTGCTTCGGTACGGACAGGGGTCTATGGCTACACCTTC.

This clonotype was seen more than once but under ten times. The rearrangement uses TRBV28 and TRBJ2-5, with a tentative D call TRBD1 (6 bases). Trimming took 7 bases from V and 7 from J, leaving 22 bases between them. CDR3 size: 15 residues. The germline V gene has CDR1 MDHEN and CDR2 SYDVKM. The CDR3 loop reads CASTLRTAAPGTQYF. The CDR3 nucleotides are TGTGCCAGCACCTTAAGGACAGCGGCACCAGGGACCCAGTACTTC.

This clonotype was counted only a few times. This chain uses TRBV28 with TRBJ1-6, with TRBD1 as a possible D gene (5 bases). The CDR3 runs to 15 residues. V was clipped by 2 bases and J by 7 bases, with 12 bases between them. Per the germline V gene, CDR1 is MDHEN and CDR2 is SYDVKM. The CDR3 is CASSLSGTLNSPLHF. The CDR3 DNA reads TGTGCCAGCAGTTTAAGCGGGACTCTCAATTCACCCCTCCACTTT.

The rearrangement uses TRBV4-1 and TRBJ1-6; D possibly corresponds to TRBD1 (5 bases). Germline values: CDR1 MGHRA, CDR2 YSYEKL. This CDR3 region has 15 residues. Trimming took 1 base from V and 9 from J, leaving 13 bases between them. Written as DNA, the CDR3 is TGCGCCAGCAGCCAAGGGGTCAGGGATGCTTCACCCCTCCACTTT. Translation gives CASSQGVRDASPLHF.

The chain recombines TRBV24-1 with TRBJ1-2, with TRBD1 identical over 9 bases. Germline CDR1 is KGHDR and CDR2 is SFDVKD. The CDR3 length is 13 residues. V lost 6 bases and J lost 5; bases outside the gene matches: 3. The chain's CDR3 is CATSPTGGYGYTF. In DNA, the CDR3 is TGTGCCACCAGTCCGACAGGGGGATATGGCTACACCTTC.

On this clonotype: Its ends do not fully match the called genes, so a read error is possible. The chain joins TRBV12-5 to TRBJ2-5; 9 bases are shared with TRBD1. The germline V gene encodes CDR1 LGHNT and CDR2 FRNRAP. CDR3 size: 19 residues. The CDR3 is CTSGLVTPRDRENQETQYF. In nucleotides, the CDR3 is TGTACTAGTGGTTTGGTAACCCCCCGGGACAGGGAGAATCAAGAGACCCAGTACTTC.

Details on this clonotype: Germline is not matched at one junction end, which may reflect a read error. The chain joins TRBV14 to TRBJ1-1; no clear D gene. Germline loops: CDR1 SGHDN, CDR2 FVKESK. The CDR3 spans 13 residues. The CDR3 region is CANSQVHGTEAFF. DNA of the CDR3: TGTGCCAACAGCCAAGTTCATGGCACTGAAGCTTTCTTT. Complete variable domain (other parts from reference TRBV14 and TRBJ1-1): EAGVTQFPSHSVIEKGQTVTLRCDPISGHDNLYWYRRVMGKEIKFLLHFVKESKQDESGMPNNRFLAERTGGTYSTLKVQPAELEDSGVYFCANSQVHGTEAFFGQGTRLTVV.

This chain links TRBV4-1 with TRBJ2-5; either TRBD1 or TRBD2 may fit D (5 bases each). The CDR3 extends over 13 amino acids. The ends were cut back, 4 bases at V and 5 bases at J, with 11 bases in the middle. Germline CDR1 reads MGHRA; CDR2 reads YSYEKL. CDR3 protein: CASSLIGTETQYF. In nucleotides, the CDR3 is TGCGCCAGCAGCCTCATTGGGACGGAGACCCAGTACTTC.

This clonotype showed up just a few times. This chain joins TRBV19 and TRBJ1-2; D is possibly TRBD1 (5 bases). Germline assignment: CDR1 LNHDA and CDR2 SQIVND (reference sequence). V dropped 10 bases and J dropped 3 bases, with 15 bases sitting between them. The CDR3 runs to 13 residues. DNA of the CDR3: TGTGCCACCAGCTGGGACGGTGACTATGGCTACACCTTC. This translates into CATSWDGDYGYTF.

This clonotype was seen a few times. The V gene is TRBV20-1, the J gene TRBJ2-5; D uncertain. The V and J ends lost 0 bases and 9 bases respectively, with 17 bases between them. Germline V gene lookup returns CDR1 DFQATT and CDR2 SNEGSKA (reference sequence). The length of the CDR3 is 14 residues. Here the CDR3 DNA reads TGCAGTGCTAGAGATCGGAACTACCCTCCGGCCCAGTACTTC. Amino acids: CSARDRNYPPAQYF.

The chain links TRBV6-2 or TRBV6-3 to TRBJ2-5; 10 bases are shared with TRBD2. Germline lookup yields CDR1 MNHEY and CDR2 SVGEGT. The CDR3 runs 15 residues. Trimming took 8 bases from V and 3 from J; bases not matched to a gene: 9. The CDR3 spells CASGKLAGRKETQYF. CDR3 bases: TGTGCCAGCGGTAAACTAGCGGGGAGAAAAGAGACCCAGTACTTC.

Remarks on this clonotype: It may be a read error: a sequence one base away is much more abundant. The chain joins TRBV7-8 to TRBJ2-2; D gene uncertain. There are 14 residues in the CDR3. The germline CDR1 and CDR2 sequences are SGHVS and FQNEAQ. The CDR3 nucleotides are TGTGTCAGCAGCTTAGCAAGGTCTGCCGGGGAGCTGTTTTTT. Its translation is CVSSLARSAGELFF.

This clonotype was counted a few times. The CDR3 DNA reads TGTGCCAGCAGCCTAGGGCTAGGTGGGACCTACGAGCAGTACTTC. This gives the protein CASSLGLGGTYEQYF. The rearrangement links TRBV27 to TRBJ2-7; D remains ambiguous. The CDR3 runs to 15 residues. The V and J ends lost 6 bases and 2 bases respectively, with 17 bases between them. Germline V lookup: CDR1 MNHEY, CDR2 SMNVEV (reference sequence).

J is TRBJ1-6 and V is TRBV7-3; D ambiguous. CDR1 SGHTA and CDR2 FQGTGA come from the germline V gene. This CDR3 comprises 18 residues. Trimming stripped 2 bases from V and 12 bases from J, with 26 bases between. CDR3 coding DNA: TGTGCCAGCAGCTTACCCCTAGCCGCGGGCACCTTACTGCTACCCCTCCACTTT. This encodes CASSLPLAAGTLLLPLHF. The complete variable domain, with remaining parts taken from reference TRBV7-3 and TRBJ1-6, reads GAGVSQTPSNKVTEKGKYVELRCDPISGHTALYWYRQSLGQGPEFLIYFQGTGAADDSGLPNDRFFAVRPEGSVSTLKIQRTERGDSAVYLCASSLPLAAGTLLLPLHFGNGTRLTVT.

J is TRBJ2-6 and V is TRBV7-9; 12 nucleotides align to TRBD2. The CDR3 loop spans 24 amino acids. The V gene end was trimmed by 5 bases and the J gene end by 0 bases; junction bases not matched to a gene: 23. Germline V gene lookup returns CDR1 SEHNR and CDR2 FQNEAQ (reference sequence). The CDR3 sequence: CASSPRLAGDSQIPRVSGANVLTF. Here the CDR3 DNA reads TGTGCCAGCAGCCCCCGACTAGCGGGGGACTCCCAAATCCCCCGCGTCTCTGGGGCCAACGTCCTGACTTTC.

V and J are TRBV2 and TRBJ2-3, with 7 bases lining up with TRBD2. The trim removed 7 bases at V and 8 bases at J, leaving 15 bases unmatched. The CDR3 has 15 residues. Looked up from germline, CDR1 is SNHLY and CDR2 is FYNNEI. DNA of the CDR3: TGTGCCAGCATCTCAGGGATAGCCGGGAGGAGTACGCAGTATTTT. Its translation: CASISGIAGRSTQYF.

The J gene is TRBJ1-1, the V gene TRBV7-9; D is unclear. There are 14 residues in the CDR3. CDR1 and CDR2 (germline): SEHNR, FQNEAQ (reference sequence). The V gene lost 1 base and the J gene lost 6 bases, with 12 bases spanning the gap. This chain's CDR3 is CASSLVVSNPEAFF. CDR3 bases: TGTGCCAGCAGCTTAGTCGTGTCTAATCCTGAAGCTTTCTTT.

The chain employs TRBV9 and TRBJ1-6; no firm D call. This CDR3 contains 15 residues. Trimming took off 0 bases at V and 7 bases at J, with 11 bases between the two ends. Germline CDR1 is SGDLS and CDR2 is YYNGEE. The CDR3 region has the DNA TGTGCCAGCAGCGTAGGGGGTAACTCGAATTCACCCCTCCACTTT. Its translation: CASSVGGNSNSPLHF. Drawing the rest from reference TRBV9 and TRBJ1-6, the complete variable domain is DSGVTQTPKHLITATGQRVTLRCSPRSGDLSVYWYQQSLDQGLQFLIQYYNGEERAKGNILERFSAQQFPDLHSELNLSSLELGDSALYFCASSVGGNSNSPLHFGNGTRLTVT.

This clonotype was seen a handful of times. CDR3 protein: CASSFPEGTYEQYF. In DNA, the CDR3 is TGTGCCAGCAGCTTCCCGGAGGGGACCTACGAGCAGTACTTC. The rearrangement uses TRBV7-9 and TRBJ2-7; TRBD2 is a possible D gene (6 bases). Germline lookup yields CDR1 SEHNR and CDR2 FQNEAQ (reference sequence). The CDR3 is made up of 14 amino acids. The V end lost 3 bases, the J end lost 2 bases, and 11 bases lay between the germline ends. The whole variable domain, remainder taken from reference TRBV7-9 and TRBJ2-7, is DTGVSQNPRHKITKRGQNVTFRCDPISEHNRLYWYRQTLGQGPEFLTYFQNEAQLEKSRLLSDRFSAERPKGSFSTLEIQRTEQGDSAMYLCASSFPEGTYEQYFGPGTRLTVT.

The CDR3 DNA sequence: TGTGCCAGCAGCGGAAGGGGGATTGGGGCCAACGTCCTGACTTTC. It yields the protein CASSGRGIGANVLTF. The V call is TRBV9, the J call TRBJ2-6; perhaps TRBD1 as D (6 bases). Deletions cut 3 bases from V and 3 bases from J, with 10 bases between. The CDR3 runs to 15 residues. Germline values: CDR1 SGDLS, CDR2 YYNGEE.